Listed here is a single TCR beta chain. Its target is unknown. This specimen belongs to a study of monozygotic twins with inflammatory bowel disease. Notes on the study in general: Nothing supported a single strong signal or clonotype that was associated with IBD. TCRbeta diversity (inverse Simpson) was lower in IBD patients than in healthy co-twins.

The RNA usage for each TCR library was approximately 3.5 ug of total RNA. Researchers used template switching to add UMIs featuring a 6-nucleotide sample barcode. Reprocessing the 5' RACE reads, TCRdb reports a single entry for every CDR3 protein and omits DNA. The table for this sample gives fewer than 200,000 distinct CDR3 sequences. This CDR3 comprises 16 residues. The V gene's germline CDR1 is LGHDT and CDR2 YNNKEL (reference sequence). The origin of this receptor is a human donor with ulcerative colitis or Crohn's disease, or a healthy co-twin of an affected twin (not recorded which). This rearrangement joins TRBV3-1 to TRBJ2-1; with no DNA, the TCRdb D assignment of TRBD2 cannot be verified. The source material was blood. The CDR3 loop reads CASSPGLAGVYNEQFF.